Shown below are 10 T cell receptor beta chains from a single sample sequenced in a study of CD8 T cells in Susac syndrome. After extraction with the RNeasy kit, roughly 0.45 to 1 ug of the RNA was reverse transcribed using random hexamers. Each CDR3 protein gets one entry after TCRdb re-called the immunoSEQ multiplex PCR reads with MiXCR. The data hold roughly 120,000 distinct CDR3 sequences, with about 94% observed a single time. Sequences were obtained from CD4+ T cells from PBMCs. All receptors derive from a human donor with multiple sclerosis.

J is TRBJ2-7 and V is TRBV29-1; 13 bases are shared with TRBD2. Germline assignment: CDR1 SQVTM and CDR2 ANQGSEA. This CDR3 spans 13 amino acids. The V segment lost 6 bases and the J segment 4 bases; nucleotides outside the gene matches: 3. CDR3 amino acids: CSVGLAGSYEQYF. CDR3 nucleotide sequence: TGCAGCGTGGGACTAGCGGGATCGTACGAGCAGTACTTC.

In this sample, this clonotype turned up a few times. This chain joins TRBV5-6 and TRBJ1-1; D call uncertain. The CDR3 sequence is 11 residues long. Trimming removed 4 bases at V and 3 bases at J, with 4 bases between. CDR1 SGHDT and CDR2 YYEEEE come from the germline V gene. CDR3 bases: TGTGCCAGCAGCCTGGACACTGAAGCTTTCTTT. It yields the protein CASSLDTEAFF. Using reference TRBV5-6 and TRBJ1-1 for the parts outside the CDR3, the full variable domain is DAGVTQSPTHLIKTRGQQVTLRCSPKSGHDTVSWYQQALGQGPQFIFQYYEEEERQRGNFPDRFSGHQFPNYSSELNVNALLLGDSALYLCASSLDTEAFFGQGTRLTVV.

The rearrangement joins TRBV25-1 to TRBJ1-4; D is ambiguous. Germline loops: CDR1 MGHDK, CDR2 SYGVNS. The V end was cut by 8 bases, the J end by 0 bases, with 7 bases between. This CDR3 comprises 13 residues. In DNA form, the CDR3 reads TGTGCCAGCTCCAGTTCAACTAATGAAAAACTGTTTTTT. Amino acid sequence: CASSSSTNEKLFF. Full variable domain (outside the CDR3, taken from reference TRBV25-1 and TRBJ1-4): EADIYQTPRYLVIGTGKKITLECSQTMGHDKMYWYQQDPGMELHLIHYSYGVNSTEKGDLSSESTVSRIRTEHFPLTLESARPSHTSQYLCASSSSTNEKLFFGSGTQLSVL.

The chain joins TRBV23-1 to TRBJ2-7, with TRBD2 as a possible D gene (6 bases). TRBV23-1 is flagged as an ORF with uncertain function. The CDR3 extends over 14 amino acids. Deletions cut 2 bases from V and 4 bases from J, with 12 bases between. The CDR3 protein is CASSQLPGTYEQYF. CDR3 nucleotides: TGCGCCAGCAGTCAACTGCCCGGGACTTACGAGCAGTACTTC.

This sequence joins TRBV15 and TRBJ1-1; D is unresolved. Germline CDR1 is LNHNV and CDR2 is YYDKDF (reference sequence). Trimming pared 2 bases from V and 6 bases from J, leaving 22 bases between. The length of the CDR3 is 17 residues. The CDR3 here is CATSRTPLGGGLAEAFF. In DNA form, the CDR3 reads TGTGCCACCAGCAGAACCCCCCTCGGAGGTGGTCTTGCTGAAGCTTTCTTT.

This chain links TRBV7-2 with TRBJ1-5; D gene ambiguous. The CDR3 runs to 14 residues. V dropped 5 bases and J dropped 0 bases, with 8 bases sitting between them. Germline V gene data show CDR1 as SGHTA and CDR2 as FQGNSA. The CDR3 bases are TGTGCCAGCAGCCGCGTTAATAGCAATCAGCCCCAGCATTTT. As protein: CASSRVNSNQPQHF.

The chain recombines TRBV7-9 with TRBJ1-5, with 9 positions matching TRBD1. The CDR3 extends over 16 amino acids. V was clipped by 1 base and J by 6 bases; unmatched bases: 7. CDR1 SEHNR and CDR2 FQNEAQ come from the germline V gene (reference sequence). The CDR3 coding sequence is TGTGCCAGCAGCTTAGTGGGGACAGGGAGTGGTCAGCCCCAGCATTTT. Translating it yields CASSLVGTGSGQPQHF.

The rearrangement links TRBV25-1 to TRBJ1-2, with D hard to call. Germline lookup yields CDR1 MGHDK and CDR2 SYGVNS. Trimming pared 3 bases from V and 4 bases from J, leaving 6 bases between. The CDR3 length is 12 residues. The CDR3 bases are TGTGCCAGCAGTGATATATCCTATGGCTACACCTTC. As protein: CASSDISYGYTF.

This sequence joins TRBV30 and TRBJ1-5; D is perhaps TRBD1 (5 bases). Germline-derived CDR1 and CDR2 are GTSNPN and SVGIG (reference sequence). The CDR3 is 14 amino acids. The V gene lost 4 bases and the J gene lost 4 bases, with 14 bases spanning the gap. The CDR3, as DNA: TGTGCCTGGACCGGGCAGGGAGGGAATCAGCCCCAGCATTTT. It encodes CAWTGQGGNQPQHF.

The gene calls are TRBV6-5 and TRBJ2-2; 14 bases map to TRBD2. Germline lookup yields CDR1 MNHEY and CDR2 SVGAGI. The CDR3 length is 16 residues. The V segment lost 6 bases and the J segment 12 bases; nucleotides outside the gene matches: 12. For the CDR3, the DNA is TGTGCCAGCAGCTTAGGACTAGCGGGAGGTCCCGTGCAGCTGTTTTTT. This codes for CASSLGLAGGPVQLFF.